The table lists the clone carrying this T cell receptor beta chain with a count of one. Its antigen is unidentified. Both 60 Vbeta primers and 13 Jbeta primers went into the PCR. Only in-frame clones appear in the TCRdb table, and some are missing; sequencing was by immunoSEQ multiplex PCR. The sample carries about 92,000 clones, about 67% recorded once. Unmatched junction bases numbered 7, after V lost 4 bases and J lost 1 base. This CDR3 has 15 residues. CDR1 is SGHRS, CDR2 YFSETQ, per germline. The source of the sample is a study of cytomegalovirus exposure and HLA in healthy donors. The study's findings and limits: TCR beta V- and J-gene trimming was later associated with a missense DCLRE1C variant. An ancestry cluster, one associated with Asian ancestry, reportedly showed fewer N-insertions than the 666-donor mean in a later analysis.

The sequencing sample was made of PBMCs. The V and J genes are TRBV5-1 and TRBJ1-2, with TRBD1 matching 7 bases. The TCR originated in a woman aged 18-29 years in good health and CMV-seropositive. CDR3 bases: TGCGCCAGCAGCCCCGGGACAGCCCTTAACTATGGCTACACCTTC. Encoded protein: CASSPGTALNYGYTF.